The 2 T cell receptor beta chains reported below all come from one sample, sequenced in a study of regulatory dendritic cells for organ transplantation. Method: immunoSEQ multiplex PCR; TCRdb's copy keeps in-frame clones and lacks some. Counted here are 25,000 to 35,000 clones, roughly 79% occurring once; the ten biggest clones make up less than 2.5%. Sequences were obtained from memory CD4+ T cells from blood. Subset of the sample: CD45RO+ memory T cells. These receptors all come from a human donor in good health.

This rearrangement joins TRBV11-2 to TRBJ2-7; D unresolved. V lost 1 base, J lost 8 bases, and 12 bases lay in between. CDR1 and CDR2 from the germline V gene are SGHAT and FQNNGV. CDR3 length: 13 residues. CDR3 DNA: TGTGCCAGCAGCTTAGGTCTCGACGGGCAGCAGTACTTC. This codes for CASSLGLDGQQYF.

This clone was observed once. The rearrangement links TRBV6-5 to TRBJ2-2, with 14 bases fitting TRBD2. CDR1 is MNHEY, CDR2 SVGAGI, per germline. J lost 6 bases, V lost 0 bases, and 0 bases had no gene match. The CDR3 is 16 residues long. The CDR3 DNA is TGTGCCAGCAGTTACTCGACTAGCGGGGGGGCCGGGGAGCTGTTTTTT. Its translation is CASSYSTSGGAGELFF.